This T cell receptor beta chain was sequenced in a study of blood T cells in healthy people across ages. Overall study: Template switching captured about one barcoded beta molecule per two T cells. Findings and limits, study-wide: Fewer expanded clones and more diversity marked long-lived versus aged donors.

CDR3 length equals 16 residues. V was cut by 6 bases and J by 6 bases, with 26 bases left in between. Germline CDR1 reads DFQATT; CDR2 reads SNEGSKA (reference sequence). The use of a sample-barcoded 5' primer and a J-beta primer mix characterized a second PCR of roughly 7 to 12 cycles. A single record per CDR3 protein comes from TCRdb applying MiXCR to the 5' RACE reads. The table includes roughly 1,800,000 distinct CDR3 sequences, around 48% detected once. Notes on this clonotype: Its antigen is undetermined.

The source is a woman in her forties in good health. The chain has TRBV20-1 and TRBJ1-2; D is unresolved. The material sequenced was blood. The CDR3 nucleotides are TGCAGTGCCGCAGGCCGGGGAGGTCGGCGCGGCGATGGCTACACCTTC. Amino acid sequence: CSAAGRGGRRGDGYTF.